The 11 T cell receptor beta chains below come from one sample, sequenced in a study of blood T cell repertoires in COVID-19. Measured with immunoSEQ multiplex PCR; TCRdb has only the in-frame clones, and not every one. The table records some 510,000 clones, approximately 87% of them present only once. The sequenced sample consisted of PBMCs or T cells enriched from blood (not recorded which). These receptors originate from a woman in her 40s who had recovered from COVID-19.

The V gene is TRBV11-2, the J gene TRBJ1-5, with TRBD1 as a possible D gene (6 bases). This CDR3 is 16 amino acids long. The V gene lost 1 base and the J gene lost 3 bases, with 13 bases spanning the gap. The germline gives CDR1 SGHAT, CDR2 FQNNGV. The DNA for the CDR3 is TGTGCCAGCAGCTTAGTGAGGGGGGGGATCAATCAGCCCCAGCATTTT. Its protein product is CASSLVRGGINQPQHF.

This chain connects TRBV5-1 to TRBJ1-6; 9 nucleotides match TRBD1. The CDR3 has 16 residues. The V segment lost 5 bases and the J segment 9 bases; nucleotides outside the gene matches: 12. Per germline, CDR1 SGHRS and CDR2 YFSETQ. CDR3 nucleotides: TGCGCCAGCAGTCTCTCCGGGGACAGGGTGGGTTCACCCCTCCACTTT. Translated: CASSLSGDRVGSPLHF.

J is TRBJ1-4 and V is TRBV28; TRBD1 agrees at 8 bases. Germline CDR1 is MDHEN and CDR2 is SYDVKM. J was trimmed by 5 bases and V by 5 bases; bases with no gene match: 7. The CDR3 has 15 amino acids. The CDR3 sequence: CASSPPGGSNEKLFF. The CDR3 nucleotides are TGTGCCAGCAGTCCCCCAGGGGGCAGCAATGAAAAACTGTTTTTT. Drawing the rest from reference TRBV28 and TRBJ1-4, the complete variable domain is DVKVTQSSRYLVKRTGEKVFLECVQDMDHENMFWYRQDPGLGLRLIYFSYDVKMKEKGDIPEGYSVSREKKERFSLILESASTNQTSMYLCASSPPGGSNEKLFFGSGTQLSVL.

The CDR3 DNA reads TGTGCCAGCAGCCGAACTAGCGCCCTCTACGAGCAGTACTTC. It encodes CASSRTSALYEQYF. The chain carries TRBV2 and TRBJ2-7, with 7 bases that match TRBD2. The ends lost 6 bases at V and 3 bases at J; junction bases unmatched: 8. The CDR3 is 14 amino acids. Germline CDR1 is SNHLY and CDR2 is FYNNEI.

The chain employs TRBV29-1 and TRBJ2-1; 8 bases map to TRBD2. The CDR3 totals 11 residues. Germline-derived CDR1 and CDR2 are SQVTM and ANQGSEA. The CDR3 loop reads CSATSVTLEFF. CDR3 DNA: TGCAGTGCGACTAGCGTGACGTTAGAGTTCTTC.

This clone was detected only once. The CDR3 coding sequence is TGCGCCAGCAGCTCCGGAGCGGGAGGTTCCCACAATGAGCAGTTCTTC. As protein: CASSSGAGGSHNEQFF. This chain joins TRBV5-1 and TRBJ2-1; 9 bases agree with TRBD2. Per the germline V gene, CDR1 is SGHRS and CDR2 is YFSETQ. The junction had 9 bases not matched to a gene; V was cut back by 3 bases and J by 5 bases. CDR3 size: 16 residues.

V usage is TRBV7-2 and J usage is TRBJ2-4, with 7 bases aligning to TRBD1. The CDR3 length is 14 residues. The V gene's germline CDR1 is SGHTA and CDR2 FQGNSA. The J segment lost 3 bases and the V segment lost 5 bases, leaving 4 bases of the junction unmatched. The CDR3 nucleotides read TGTGCCAGCAGCCCCCGGGACAGCAAAAACATTCAGTACTTC. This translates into CASSPRDSKNIQYF.

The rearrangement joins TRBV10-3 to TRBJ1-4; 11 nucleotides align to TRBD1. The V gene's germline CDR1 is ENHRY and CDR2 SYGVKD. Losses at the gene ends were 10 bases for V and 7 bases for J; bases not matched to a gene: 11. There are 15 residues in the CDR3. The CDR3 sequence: CATGTGGSSGEKLFF. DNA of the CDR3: TGTGCCACCGGGACAGGGGGATCCTCTGGTGAAAAACTGTTTTTT.

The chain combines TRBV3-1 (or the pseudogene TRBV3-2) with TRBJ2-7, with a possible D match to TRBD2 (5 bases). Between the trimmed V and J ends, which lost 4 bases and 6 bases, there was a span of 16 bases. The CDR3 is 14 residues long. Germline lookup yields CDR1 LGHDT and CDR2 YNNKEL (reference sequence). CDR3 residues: CASSRLPTSAEQYF. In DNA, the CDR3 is TGTGCCAGCAGCCGACTACCCACTAGTGCCGAGCAGTACTTC.

CDR3 protein: CASSTPPREATNEKLFF. The CDR3 nucleotides read TGTGCCAGTAGTACTCCCCCTAGGGAGGCAACTAATGAAAAACTGTTTTTT. The chain employs TRBV19 and TRBJ1-4; no definite D call. CDR3 length equals 17 residues. Trimming pared 4 bases from V and 0 bases from J, leaving 15 bases between. The germline CDR1 and CDR2 sequences are LNHDA and SQIVND (reference sequence).

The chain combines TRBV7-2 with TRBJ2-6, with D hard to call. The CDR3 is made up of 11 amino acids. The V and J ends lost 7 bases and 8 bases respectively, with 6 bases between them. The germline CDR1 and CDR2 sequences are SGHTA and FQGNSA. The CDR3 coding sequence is TGTGCCAGCATATCTACCAACGTCCTGACTTTC. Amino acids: CASISTNVLTF.